This is a list of T cell receptor beta chains from one sample in a study of blood T cell repertoires in COVID-19. Profiling relied on immunoSEQ multiplex PCR, and the TCRdb table lists in-frame clones only, not all of them. The repertoire holds fewer than 350,000 clones, with around four fifths as singletons. Sequencing was performed on peripheral blood. These receptors were obtained from a woman aged 45-65 years with active or convalescent COVID-19. CDR3s include the opening cysteine and the closing phenylalanine or tryptophan. The D gene is left open where the match is weak. Clone size is given for some rows only: seen once, a few or many times, or a class if the clone is expanded.

CDR3aa	CDR3nt	j_gene	d_gene	v_gene	abundance
CAWGRQGSQPQHF	TGTGCCTGGGGTAGACAGGGGAGTCAGCCCCAGCATTTT	TRBJ1-5	TRBD1	TRBV30	.
CASSLDAVNTEAFF	TGTGCCAGCAGCTTAGACGCAGTGAACACTGAAGCTTTCTTT	TRBJ1-1	.	TRBV7-2	.
CASSSARQGTFF	TGCGCCAGCAGCTCCGCCCGACAGGGGACTTTCTTC	TRBJ1-2	TRBD1	TRBV5-1	.
CASSLWASGNDTQYF	TGTGCCAGCAGCTTATGGGCTAGCGGGAACGATACGCAGTATTTT	TRBJ2-3	TRBD2	TRBV7-9	.
CASSLDPGEETQYF	TGTGCCAGCAGCTTAGACCCGGGGGAGGAGACCCAGTACTTC	TRBJ2-5	.	TRBV11-1	.
CASSIDQGATYNEQFF	TGTGCCAGTAGTATAGATCAGGGGGCGACCTACAATGAGCAGTTCTTC	TRBJ2-1	TRBD1	TRBV19	.
CASSRWVFGRANNEQFF	TGTGCCAGCAGCCGCTGGGTGTTCGGGAGGGCCAACAATGAGCAGTTCTTC	TRBJ2-1	TRBD2	TRBV3-1/TRBV3-2	.
CASSQVLAENTGELFF	TGCGCCAGCAGCCAAGTACTAGCGGAGAACACCGGGGAGCTGTTTTTT	TRBJ2-2	TRBD2	TRBV4-1	.
CASSQDSGWGNNEQFF	TGCGCCAGCAGCCAGGATAGCGGGTGGGGGAACAATGAGCAGTTCTTC	TRBJ2-1	TRBD2	TRBV4-1	few
CASSLPGTGGYGYTF	TGTGCCAGCAGCCTTCCCGGGACAGGCGGCTATGGCTACACCTTC	TRBJ1-2	TRBD1	TRBV28	.
CASSVDINNEQFF	TGTGCCAGCAGCGTAGACATTAACAATGAGCAGTTCTTC	TRBJ2-1	.	TRBV9	.
CASGALYLAGYTF	TGTGCTAGCGGAGCTCTGTATCTAGCTGGCTACACCTTC	TRBJ1-2	.	TRBV12-5	.
CASSITGTGTSGANVLTF	TGTGCCAGTAGTATCACCGGGACAGGGACAAGTGGGGCCAACGTCCTGACTTTC	TRBJ2-6	TRBD1	TRBV19	.
CASSSPGTGFPHEAFF	TGTGCCAGCAGCTCTCCCGGGACAGGGTTTCCCCATGAAGCTTTCTTT	TRBJ1-1	TRBD1	TRBV7-9	.
CASSQGGASRLAGTQETQYF	TGTGCCAGCAGCCAAGGGGGAGCTTCGCGGCTAGCGGGAACCCAAGAGACCCAGTACTTC	TRBJ2-5	TRBD2	TRBV3-1/TRBV3-2	.
CASSVGSTGGSVNEQFF	TGTGCCAGCAGCGTAGGGTCGACAGGGGGCTCCGTCAATGAGCAGTTCTTC	TRBJ2-1	TRBD1	TRBV9	.
CASSVETGPGYTF	TGTGCCAGCAGCGTAGAGACAGGGCCCGGCTACACCTTC	TRBJ1-2	TRBD1	TRBV9	once
CASSTLDRGDSGNTIYF	TGTGCCAGCAGTACCCTGGACAGGGGAGACTCCGGAAACACCATATATTTT	TRBJ1-3	TRBD1	TRBV25-1	.
CASSEARIAPNTQYF	TGTGCCAGCAGTGAAGCGCGTATAGCGCCTAATACGCAGTATTTT	TRBJ2-3	.	TRBV2	.
CASSPFYSRNTGELFF	TGTGCCAGCTCACCATTTTACAGTCGGAACACCGGGGAGCTGTTTTTT	TRBJ2-2	.	TRBV18	.
CASSPYSRVTNTEAFF	TGCGCCAGCAGCCCTTACTCCAGGGTCACGAACACTGAAGCTTTCTTT	TRBJ1-1	.	TRBV5-1	.
CASRQAGNQPQHF	TGTGCCAGTAGACAGGCAGGCAATCAGCCCCAGCATTTT	TRBJ1-5	.	TRBV19	.
CASSLQGASYGYTF	TGCGCCAGCAGCTTACAGGGGGCTAGCTATGGCTACACCTTC	TRBJ1-2	TRBD1	TRBV5-1	.
CASSPTVRVQNIQYF	TGCGCCAGCAGCCCGACCGTCAGGGTCCAAAACATTCAGTACTTC	TRBJ2-4	.	TRBV4-1	.
CASSVGTRLDEQFF	TGTGCCAGCAGCGTAGGGACTAGATTGGATGAGCAGTTCTTC	TRBJ2-1	TRBD2	TRBV9	.
CAISESGQNYGYTF	TGTGCCATCAGTGAGTCGGGACAGAACTATGGCTACACCTTC	TRBJ1-2	TRBD1	TRBV10-3	.
CASRPTGVEEKLFF	TGCGCCAGCAGACCGACAGGGGTCGAGGAAAAACTGTTTTTT	TRBJ1-4	TRBD1	TRBV5-1	.
CASSPLQGHYSGANVLTF	TGTGCCAGCTCACCCTTACAGGGACACTACTCTGGGGCCAACGTCCTGACTTTC	TRBJ2-6	.	TRBV18	.
CASSLSGEGQPQHF	TGCGCCAGCAGCTTGTCGGGGGAGGGTCAGCCCCAGCATTTT	TRBJ1-5	.	TRBV5-1	.
CASSATPGTGELFF	TGTGCCAGCAGCGCTACACCGGGGACCGGGGAGCTGTTTTTT	TRBJ2-2	.	TRBV6-4	few
CASRLRSGNQPQHF	TGTGCCAGCAGATTACGTTCCGGTAATCAGCCCCAGCATTTT	TRBJ1-5	.	TRBV7-2	.
CASGLGRRGLVTRTGELFF	TGTGCTAGTGGTTTGGGGCGGCGGGGTCTGGTCACCCGGACCGGGGAGCTGTTTTTT	TRBJ2-2	.	TRBV12-5	.
CASSLRGGTEAFF	TGTGCCAGCAGTTTACGGGGGGGGACTGAAGCTTTCTTT	TRBJ1-1	.	TRBV12-3/TRBV12-4	few
CASSLGTGAGQPQHF	TGTGCCAGCAGCTTGGGTACAGGGGCAGGCCAGCCCCAGCATTTT	TRBJ1-5	TRBD1	TRBV5-5	.